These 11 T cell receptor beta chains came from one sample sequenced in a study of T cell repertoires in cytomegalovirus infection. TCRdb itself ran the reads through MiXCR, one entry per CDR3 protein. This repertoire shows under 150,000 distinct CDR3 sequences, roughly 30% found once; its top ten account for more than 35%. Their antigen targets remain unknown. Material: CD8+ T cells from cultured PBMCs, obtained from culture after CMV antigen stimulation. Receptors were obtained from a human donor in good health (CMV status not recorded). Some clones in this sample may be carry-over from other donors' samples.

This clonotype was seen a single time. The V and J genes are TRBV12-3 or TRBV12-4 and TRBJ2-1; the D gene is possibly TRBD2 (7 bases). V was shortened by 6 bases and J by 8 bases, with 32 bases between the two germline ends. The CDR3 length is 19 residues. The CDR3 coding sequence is TGTGCCAGCAGGACGGGGGACGCGGACGGGGGGCCCATTTTTTATGAGCAGTTCTTC. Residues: CASRTGDADGGPIFYEQFF.

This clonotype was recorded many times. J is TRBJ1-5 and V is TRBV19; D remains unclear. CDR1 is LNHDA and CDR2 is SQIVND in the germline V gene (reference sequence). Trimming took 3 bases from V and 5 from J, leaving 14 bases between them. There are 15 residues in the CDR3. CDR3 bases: TGTGCCAGTAGTATTAATTGGTCTCAATATCAGCCCCAGCATTTT. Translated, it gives CASSINWSQYQPQHF.

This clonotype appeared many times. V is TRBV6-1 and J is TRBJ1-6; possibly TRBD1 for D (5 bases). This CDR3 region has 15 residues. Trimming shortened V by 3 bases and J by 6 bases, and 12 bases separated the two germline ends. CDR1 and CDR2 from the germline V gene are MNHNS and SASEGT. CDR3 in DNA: TGTGCCAGCAGTGAGCTGGACACACGTAATTCACCCCTCCACTTT. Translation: CASSELDTRNSPLHF.

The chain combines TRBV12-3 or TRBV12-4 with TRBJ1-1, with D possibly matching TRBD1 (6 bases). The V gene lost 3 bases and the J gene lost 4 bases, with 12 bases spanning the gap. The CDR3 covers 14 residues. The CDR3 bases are TGTGCCAGCAGTTTGACCCAGGGGATCACTGAAGCTTTCTTT. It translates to CASSLTQGITEAFF.

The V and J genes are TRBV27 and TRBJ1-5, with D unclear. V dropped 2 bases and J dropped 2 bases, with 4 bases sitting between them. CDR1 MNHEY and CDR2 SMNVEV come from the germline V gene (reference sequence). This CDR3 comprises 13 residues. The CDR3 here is CASSLLGNQPQHF. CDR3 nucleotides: TGTGCCAGCAGTTTACTGGGCAATCAGCCCCAGCATTTT.

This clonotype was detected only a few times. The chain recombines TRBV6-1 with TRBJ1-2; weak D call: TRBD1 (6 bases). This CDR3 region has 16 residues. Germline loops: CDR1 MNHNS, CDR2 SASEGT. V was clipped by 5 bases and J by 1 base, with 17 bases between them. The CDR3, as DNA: TGTGCCAGCAGTTACATCTCAGGGGCGATTAACTATGGCTACACCTTC. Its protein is CASSYISGAINYGYTF.

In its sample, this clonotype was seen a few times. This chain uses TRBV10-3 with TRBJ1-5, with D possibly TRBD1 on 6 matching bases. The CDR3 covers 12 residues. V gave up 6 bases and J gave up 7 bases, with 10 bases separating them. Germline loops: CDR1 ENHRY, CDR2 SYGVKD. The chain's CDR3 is CAISTGPQPQHF. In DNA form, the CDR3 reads TGTGCCATCAGCACAGGGCCCCAGCCCCAGCATTTT.

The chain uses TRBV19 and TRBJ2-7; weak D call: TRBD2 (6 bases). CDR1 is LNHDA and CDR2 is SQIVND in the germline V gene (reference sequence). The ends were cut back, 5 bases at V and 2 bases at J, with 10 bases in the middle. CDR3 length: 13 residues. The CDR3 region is CASSVGGPYEQYF. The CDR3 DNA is TGTGCCAGTAGTGTGGGAGGCCCCTACGAGCAGTACTTC.

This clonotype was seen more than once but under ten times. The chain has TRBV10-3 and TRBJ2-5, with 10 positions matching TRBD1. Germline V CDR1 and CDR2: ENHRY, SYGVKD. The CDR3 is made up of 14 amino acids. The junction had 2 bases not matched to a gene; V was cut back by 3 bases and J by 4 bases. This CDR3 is CAISEGTGAETQYF. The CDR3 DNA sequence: TGTGCCATCAGTGAAGGGACAGGGGCAGAGACCCAGTACTTC.

The chain's CDR3 is CASSRWGAEAFF. DNA of the CDR3: TGTGCCAGCAGCCGCTGGGGGGCTGAAGCTTTCTTT. The chain couples TRBV7-6 to TRBJ1-1; maybe TRBD1 (5 bases). Germline CDR1 SGHVS, CDR2 FNYEAQ. The germline V and J ends were trimmed by 5 bases and 6 bases, with 10 bases remaining between them. CDR3 length equals 12 residues.

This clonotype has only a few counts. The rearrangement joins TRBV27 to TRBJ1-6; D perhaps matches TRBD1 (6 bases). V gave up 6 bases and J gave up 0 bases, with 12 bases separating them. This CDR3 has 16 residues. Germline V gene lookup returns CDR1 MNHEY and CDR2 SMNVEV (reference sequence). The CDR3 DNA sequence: TGTGCCAGCAGCGAGGACAGCCTCTCCTATAATTCACCCCTCCACTTT. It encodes CASSEDSLSYNSPLHF.